The 14 T cell receptor beta chains below come from one sample, sequenced in a study of blood T cells in healthy people across ages. A second PCR of 7 to 11 cycles used a sample-barcoded 5' primer and a J-beta primer mix. TCRdb re-called the 5' RACE reads through MiXCR, storing one row per CDR3 protein. Of approximately 1.5 million distinct CDR3 sequences in the sample, approximately 42% were seen once. Sequenced material: blood. These receptors all stem from a woman between 18 and 30 years old in good health.

This clonotype was seen a single time. The chain joins TRBV7-2 to TRBJ1-2, with 8 positions matching TRBD1. The CDR3 is made up of 15 amino acids. Germline assignment: CDR1 SGHTA and CDR2 FQGNSA. Trimming cost V 3 bases and J 5 bases; bases outside gene matches: 8. The CDR3 coding sequence is TGTGCCAGCAGCTTTCGACAGGGGACCCTATATGGCTACACCTTC. It codes for CASSFRQGTLYGYTF.

This chain joins TRBV5-1 and TRBJ2-7, with 9 bases matching TRBD1. The V gene's germline CDR1 is SGHRS and CDR2 YFSETQ. V lost 2 bases to trimming and J lost 2 bases; unmatched junction nucleotides: 5. This CDR3 is built from 15 residues. CDR3 region: CASSFVGQGPYEQYF. The CDR3 DNA is TGCGCCAGCAGCTTCGTGGGACAGGGTCCCTACGAGCAGTACTTC.

This clonotype was seen a handful of times. This chain joins TRBV10-3 and TRBJ1-2, with D maybe TRBD1 (5 bases). Trimming took 5 bases from V and 5 from J, leaving 9 bases between them. CDR1 ENHRY and CDR2 SYGVKD come from the germline V gene. This CDR3 comprises 12 residues. CDR3 bases: TGTGCCATCAGTAGCGACAGATATGGCTACACCTTC. It specifies CAISSDRYGYTF.

The CDR3 nucleotides read TGTGCCAGCAGCTCTTGGGACAGGACTATTTCTAACTATGGCTACACCTTC. Translated, it gives CASSSWDRTISNYGYTF. The V gene is TRBV7-2, the J gene TRBJ1-2, with 8 bases lining up with TRBD1. J was trimmed by 0 bases and V by 4 bases; bases with no gene match: 10. The CDR3 sequence is 17 residues long. Germline-derived CDR1 and CDR2 are SGHTA and FQGNSA.

This clonotype occurred many times. The chain uses TRBV7-2 and TRBJ1-1; tentatively, D is TRBD1 (6 bases). V shed 5 bases and J shed 4 bases, with 14 bases lying between them. The germline gives CDR1 SGHTA, CDR2 FQGNSA. The CDR3 totals 14 residues. The CDR3 loop is CASSQQGGVTEAFF. In DNA form, the CDR3 reads TGTGCCAGCAGCCAACAGGGAGGGGTCACTGAAGCTTTCTTT.

The chain recombines TRBV10-3 with TRBJ2-2; maybe TRBD1 (6 bases). V was trimmed by 3 bases and J by 0 bases, leaving 11 bases between them. In germline, CDR1 is ENHRY, CDR2 SYGVKD. CDR3 length: 16 amino acids. The CDR3 sequence: CAISDGDTSNTGELFF. CDR3 nucleotides: TGTGCCATCAGTGACGGGGACACCTCGAACACCGGGGAGCTGTTTTTT.

V usage is TRBV7-9 and J usage is TRBJ2-1; D perhaps matches TRBD1 (6 bases). V was trimmed by 5 bases and J by 9 bases, leaving 14 bases between them. This CDR3 has 13 residues. Germline CDR1 is SEHNR and CDR2 is FQNEAQ (reference sequence). CDR3 sequence reads: CASSPAQGPEQFF. As DNA, the CDR3 is TGTGCCAGCAGCCCGGCCCAGGGGCCTGAGCAGTTCTTC.

The CDR3 nucleotides are TGCGCCAGCAGTGAAGGGGCGACAGATACGCAGTATTTT. This sequence encodes CASSEGATDTQYF. The chain links TRBV10-1 to TRBJ2-3, with D possibly TRBD1 on 5 matching bases. V lost 3 bases, J lost 3 bases, and 7 bases lay in between. There are 13 residues in the CDR3. The germline V gene encodes CDR1 WNHNN and CDR2 SYGVQD (reference sequence).

This clonotype was recorded a few times. This chain uses TRBV29-1 with TRBJ2-3; unclear D gene. The CDR3 has 15 amino acids. Looked up from germline, CDR1 is SQVTM and CDR2 is ANQGSEA. V dropped 5 bases and J dropped 2 bases, with 17 bases sitting between them. In nucleotides, the CDR3 is TGCAGCGTTCAAGGACGGAAACCCTTCACAGATACGCAGTATTTT. Amino acid sequence: CSVQGRKPFTDTQYF.

This clonotype was detected only a few times. CDR3 loop: CASSPMTSGSSNEQFF. CDR3 DNA sequence: TGCGCCAGCAGCCCCATGACTAGCGGGAGTTCCAATGAGCAGTTCTTC. V is TRBV5-1 and J is TRBJ2-1; 12 bases are a match to TRBD2. Germline loops: CDR1 SGHRS, CDR2 YFSETQ. With 4 bases clipped from V and 6 bases from J, the junction kept 8 bases outside the gene matches. This CDR3 has 16 amino acids.

The chain joins TRBV27 to TRBJ1-5; perhaps TRBD1 as D (5 bases). The CDR3 covers 15 residues. The V gene lost 3 bases and the J gene lost 3 bases, with 12 bases spanning the gap. Germline V gene lookup returns CDR1 MNHEY and CDR2 SMNVEV (reference sequence). CDR3 loop: CASSFRATFNQPQHF. Here the CDR3 DNA reads TGTGCCAGCAGTTTCAGGGCCACCTTCAATCAGCCCCAGCATTTT.

There are a few counts of this clonotype. The V gene is TRBV4-1, the J gene TRBJ1-6; D might be TRBD1 (5 bases). Germline V gene data show CDR1 as MGHRA and CDR2 as YSYEKL. The CDR3 extends over 14 amino acids. V lost 3 bases and J lost 7, with 10 bases in between. In DNA, the CDR3 is TGCGCCAGCAGCCAGCCCACAGGAAATTCACCCCTCCACTTT. It is translated as CASSQPTGNSPLHF.

This clonotype has only a few counts. The genes are TRBV27 and TRBJ2-2; no definite D call. CDR1 is MNHEY, CDR2 SMNVEV, per germline (reference sequence). The CDR3 has 13 amino acids. Trimming stripped 6 bases from V and 7 bases from J, with 12 bases between. CDR3 loop: CASRELVGGELFF. The CDR3 DNA follows: TGTGCCAGCAGGGAGTTGGTGGGCGGGGAGCTGTTTTTT.

The gene calls are TRBV24-1 and TRBJ2-3; D gene ambiguous. Germline values: CDR1 KGHDR, CDR2 SFDVKD. V lost 5 bases and J lost 1, with 9 bases in between. CDR3 length: 14 amino acids. CDR3 protein: CATSANSRTDTQYF. CDR3 sequence (DNA): TGTGCCACCAGTGCGAACTCCCGCACAGATACGCAGTATTTT.